Sequencing of this TCR beta chain was carried out in a study of blood T cell repertoires in COVID-19. As for the study in general: T cells, B-cell-depleted T cells, or PBMCs supplied cDNA or gDNA.

This CDR3 spans 15 amino acids. CDR1 SNHLY and CDR2 FYNNEI come from the germline V gene. V shed 6 bases and J shed 2 bases, with 15 bases lying between them. Profiling relied on immunoSEQ multiplex PCR, and the TCRdb table lists in-frame clones only, not all of them. Counted here are fewer than 250,000 clones, around 90% occurring once; the ten biggest clones make up around 3.8%. Within 2 weeks of study entry, exposed participants had contacted a PCR-confirmed or clinician-diagnosed COVID-19 case. V and J are TRBV2 and TRBJ2-3; perhaps TRBD2 as D (5 bases). Material: PBMCs or T cells enriched from blood (not recorded which). The clonotype originates from a woman in her thirties who had been exposed to COVID-19. The CDR3 region is CASSPGVSHTDTQYF. CDR3 nucleotide sequence: TGTGCCAGCAGCCCCGGGGTTAGTCACACAGATACGCAGTATTTT.